One sample yielded the 14 T cell receptor beta chains listed below, sequenced in a study of cytomegalovirus exposure and HLA in healthy donors. PCR was performed using 60 Vbeta and 13 Jbeta primers. TCRdb keeps only in-frame clones here, not all; method: immunoSEQ multiplex PCR. The sample includes 110,000 to 150,000 clones, about three quarters seen only once; the top ten take about 1.2%. Material for sequencing was PBMCs. Every receptor here comes from a woman aged 35 to 49 in good health and CMV-seronegative.

V is TRBV5-1 and J is TRBJ1-5; perhaps TRBD1 as D (5 bases). The V gene's germline CDR1 is SGHRS and CDR2 YFSETQ. V dropped 4 bases and J dropped 3 bases, with 11 bases sitting between them. The CDR3 length is 14 residues. The CDR3 protein is CASSPGEPNQPQHF. Here the CDR3 DNA reads TGCGCCAGCAGCCCGGGGGAACCCAATCAGCCCCAGCATTTT.

This chain links TRBV5-4 with TRBJ2-5; D gene ambiguous. Trimming took 4 bases from V and 6 from J, leaving 16 bases between them. Per germline, CDR1 SGHNT and CDR2 YYREEE (reference sequence). This CDR3 spans 14 amino acids. The CDR3 here is CASSAPEVGKTQYF. Written as DNA, the CDR3 is TGTGCCAGCAGCGCCCCCGAGGTAGGCAAGACCCAGTACTTC.

This chain uses TRBV5-5 with TRBJ2-5; possible D gene TRBD2, 5 bases. Germline loops: CDR1 SGHKS, CDR2 YYEKEE (reference sequence). The V gene lost 5 bases and the J gene lost 4 bases, with 18 bases spanning the gap. CDR3 size: 15 residues. The CDR3 reads CASSYEEGDGETQYF. The CDR3 DNA reads TGTGCCAGCAGTTACGAAGAGGGCGACGGAGAGACCCAGTACTTC.

This chain uses TRBV18 with TRBJ2-7; 7 bases align to TRBD2. Germline CDR1 is KGHSH and CDR2 is LQKENI. The CDR3 loop spans 17 amino acids. Trimming removed 3 bases from V and 0 bases from J; junction bases left unmatched: 11. DNA of the CDR3: TGTGCCAGCTCACCTCGCGGTCTAGCGGTTCTCTCCTACGAGCAGTACTTC. This sequence encodes CASSPRGLAVLSYEQYF.

This sequence joins TRBV28 and TRBJ1-1; 9 nucleotides align to TRBD1. Germline assignment: CDR1 MDHEN and CDR2 SYDVKM. Trimming took 1 base from V and 11 from J; bases not matched to a gene: 11. The CDR3 is made up of 15 amino acids. The CDR3, as DNA: TGTGCCAGCAGTTTATCCCTCGGACAGGGGAGGTGGGCTTTCTTT. This codes for CASSLSLGQGRWAFF.

The chain links TRBV28 to TRBJ1-2; D remains unclear. CDR3 length equals 10 residues. Per germline, CDR1 MDHEN and CDR2 SYDVKM. Trimming stripped 8 bases from V and 5 bases from J, with 6 bases between. CDR3 loop: CASSRYGYTF. The CDR3 nucleotides are TGTGCCAGCTCTAGATATGGCTACACCTTC.

This chain uses TRBV28 with TRBJ1-3, with TRBD1 matching 8 bases. The CDR3 sequence is 16 residues long. With 7 bases clipped from V and 0 bases from J, the junction kept 8 bases outside the gene matches. CDR1 and CDR2 (germline): MDHEN, SYDVKM. The CDR3 nucleotides are TGTGCCAGCACAACGACAGGGGCCTTCTCTGGAAACACCATATATTTT. It yields the protein CASTTTGAFSGNTIYF.

The gene calls are TRBV5-1 and TRBJ2-5; 7 nucleotides match TRBD1. CDR3 length equals 14 residues. The J segment lost 5 bases and the V segment lost 6 bases, leaving 10 bases of the junction unmatched. Germline V lookup: CDR1 SGHRS, CDR2 YFSETQ. The CDR3 reads CASTLLQGSETQYF. CDR3 DNA: TGCGCCAGCACACTTTTACAGGGGAGTGAGACCCAGTACTTC.

This chain links TRBV18 with TRBJ2-2, with TRBD2 matching over 11 bases. Germline lookup yields CDR1 KGHSH and CDR2 LQKENI. V lost 0 bases and J lost 1; bases outside the gene matches: 1. The CDR3 loop spans 17 amino acids. For the CDR3, the DNA is TGTGCCAGCTCACCACCAGGACTAGCGGGGAACACCGGGGAGCTGTTTTTT. Its translation is CASSPPGLAGNTGELFF.

The rearrangement uses TRBV7-6 and TRBJ1-1; 8 bases align to TRBD1. With V trimmed by 4 bases and J by 2 bases, 9 bases remained unmatched. Germline assignment: CDR1 SGHVS and CDR2 FNYEAQ. The CDR3 runs 16 residues. This CDR3 is CASSSTGEGLNTEAFF. The CDR3 bases are TGTGCCAGCAGCTCGACAGGGGAGGGCCTCAACACTGAAGCTTTCTTT.

Note on this clone: Additional DNA sequences in this sample encode the identical CDR3. The chain recombines TRBV5-1 with TRBJ1-1; TRBD1 might be the D (5 bases). The CDR3 consists of 14 residues. The germline gives CDR1 SGHRS, CDR2 YFSETQ. The V end lost 0 bases, the J end lost 1 base, and 7 bases lay between the germline ends. CDR3: CASSLGQSNTEAFF. CDR3 sequence (DNA): TGCGCCAGCAGCTTGGGACAGTCGAACACTGAAGCTTTCTTT.

For this clone: Its ends do not fully match the called genes, so a read error is possible. This sequence joins TRBV7-9 and TRBJ2-5; D possibly corresponds to TRBD2 (7 bases). The CDR3 sequence is 17 residues long. From germline, CDR1 is SEHNR and CDR2 FQNEAQ (reference sequence). CDR3 nucleotide sequence: TGTTCCAGCAGCTTAGGAGTGGGGGGGGACAACCAAGAGACCCAGTACTTC. Encoded protein: CSSSLGVGGDNQETQYF.

This clone has only a few counts. The chain uses TRBV25-1 and TRBJ1-6; D not resolved. Germline CDR1 reads MGHDK; CDR2 reads SYGVNS. V gave up 1 base and J gave up 5 bases, with 9 bases separating them. The CDR3 runs to 15 residues. CDR3 DNA: TGTGCCAGCAGTGAATTTGGGCTTAATAATTCACCCCTCCACTTT. Translation: CASSEFGLNNSPLHF.

The chain joins TRBV19 to TRBJ2-3; TRBD1 might be the D (7 bases). This CDR3 has 13 residues. Per the germline V gene, CDR1 is LNHDA and CDR2 is SQIVND (reference sequence). The V and J ends lost 10 bases and 2 bases respectively, with 13 bases between them. This CDR3 reads CATAGQHTDTQYF. DNA of the CDR3: TGTGCCACCGCGGGACAGCACACAGATACGCAGTATTTT.